The sequence of this T cell receptor (beta chain) was determined in a study of regulatory T cells in long-lasting Graves disease. This clonotype was counted a few times. The time point is: newly diagnosed GD, antithyroid drugs for less than 3 months. PBMC RNA served as the TCR library source. CDR3 length: 15 amino acids. In germline, CDR1 is SGHKS, CDR2 YYEKEE (reference sequence). V was pared by 4 bases and J by 2 bases, with 15 bases between. According to the study, TCR beta libraries were built with iRepertoire HTBI primers and CDR3-region Arm-PCR. TCRdb called the multiplex PCR reads again in MiXCR, with one record for every CDR3 protein. The table records around 500,000 distinct CDR3 sequences, 12% of them present only once. The same data also went into a second study, on T cells in Graves' hyperthyroidism and ophthalmopathy. That source notes: Primed by the HTBI set, a first-round RT-PCR was run on the TCR CDR3.

The chain joins TRBV5-5 to TRBJ1-2; D gene uncertain. The TCR comes from a woman in her twenties or thirties with Graves disease. The input for sequencing was peripheral blood mononuclear cells (PBMCs), taken at new diagnosis, from a patient treated with antithyroid drugs. This CDR3 is CASSQRPTGNYGYTF. CDR3 coding DNA: TGTGCCAGCAGCCAAAGACCTACGGGAAACTATGGCTACACCTTC.